The TCR beta chain described here comes from a study of identical twins. Unique molecular identifiers were present on cDNA, and template switching added a universal primer site. Using its own MiXCR run on the 5' RACE reads, TCRdb lists one record per CDR3 protein. The table includes about 530,000 distinct CDR3 sequences, approximately 20% detected once. V lost 5 bases, J lost 4 bases, and 9 bases stayed unmatched. This CDR3 is built from 16 residues. Per germline, CDR1 SEHNR and CDR2 FQNEAQ (reference sequence). The data were also submitted as part of a second study, on yellow fever vaccine responses in identical twins. That report adds: On the reported evidence, twins' vaccine T cell responses seemed partly convergent and partly personalized.

The chain employs TRBV7-9 and TRBJ2-1; TRBD1 matches at 9 bases. The TCR was taken from a woman in her late teens or twenties in good health. The material sequenced was CD4+ T cells sorted from blood. The DNA of the CDR3 is TGTGCCAGCAGCGGCCCCGGGACAGGGAGGTACAATGAGCAGTTCTTC. This translates into CASSGPGTGRYNEQFF. Full variable domain (remainder filled in from reference TRBV7-9 and TRBJ2-1): DTGVSQNPRHKITKRGQNVTFRCDPISEHNRLYWYRQTLGQGPEFLTYFQNEAQLEKSRLLSDRFSAERPKGSFSTLEIQRTEQGDSAMYLCASSGPGTGRYNEQFFGPGTRLTVL.